This section outlines one TCR beta chain sequence together with its context. Antigen specificity is unknown. The PCR used 60 Vbeta and 13 Jbeta primers. Generated by immunoSEQ multiplex PCR, the TCRdb table keeps only in-frame clones and is missing some. The sample carries about 170,000 clones, roughly 84% recorded once. The sample originates from a study of cytomegalovirus exposure and HLA in healthy donors. Study-wide points: When a later analysis compared HLA-associated TCR beta chains with equally common others, the HLA-associated chains turned out to be more clonally expanded and to have lower generation probabilities. A prior analysis recorded that most TCR beta V segments were productive about 87% or about 30% of the time. Presence/absence analyses took donor sequencing depth as roughly uniform. For TCR beta chains, V- and J-gene trimming was later linked to a missense DCLRE1C variant.

The TCR comes from a male donor in good health and CMV-seronegative. What was sequenced was PBMCs.

The CDR3 coding sequence is TGTGCCAGCAGCCAATCCCTAGCGGGCACAGATACGCAGTATTTT. Protein sequence: CASSQSLAGTDTQYF. The chain carries TRBV14 and TRBJ2-3; TRBD2 matches 7 bases. This CDR3 region has 15 residues. Germline V gives CDR1 SGHDN, CDR2 FVKESK. The trim removed 2 bases at V and 1 base at J, leaving 3 bases unmatched.